A selection of T cell receptor beta chains follows, all from one sample in a study of blood T cell repertoires in COVID-19. Libraries were prepared by immunoSEQ multiplex PCR; TCRdb keeps only in-frame clonotypes and omits some of them. The data hold approximately 100,000 clones, with over 80% observed a single time. Source material: peripheral blood. Receptors originate from a woman older than 75 with active or convalescent COVID-19. Both conserved end residues are part of each CDR3. Fields, in order: CDR3 length, J gene, D gene, clone size, V gene, CDR3 protein, CDR3 DNA. A D gene is named only where the DNA matches it firmly. Clone size is given for some rows only: seen once, a few or many times, or a class if the clone is expanded.

cdr3_length: 15; j_call: TRBJ2-1; d_call: .; clone_size: .; v_call: TRBV7-2; cdr3_aa: CASSPRGTTNTRQFF; cdr3_nt: TGTGCCAGCAGCCCCCGCGGAACCACAAATACCAGGCAGTTCTTC
cdr3_length: 13; j_call: TRBJ1-1; d_call: .; clone_size: .; v_call: TRBV10-2; cdr3_aa: CASNRGSNTEAFF; cdr3_nt: TGCGCCAGCAATCGGGGGTCCAACACTGAAGCTTTCTTT
cdr3_length: 15; j_call: TRBJ1-4; d_call: .; clone_size: .; v_call: TRBV2; cdr3_aa: CASRGQGIGNEKLFF; cdr3_nt: TGTGCCAGCAGGGGGCAGGGGATCGGTAATGAAAAACTGTTTTTT
cdr3_length: 14; j_call: TRBJ2-1; d_call: .; clone_size: .; v_call: TRBV19; cdr3_aa: CASSRQFAYNEQFF; cdr3_nt: TGTGCCAGCAGTAGACAGTTTGCCTACAATGAGCAGTTCTTC
cdr3_length: 14; j_call: TRBJ2-7; d_call: TRBD1; clone_size: .; v_call: TRBV18; cdr3_aa: CASSPSPGGYEQYF; cdr3_nt: TGTGCCAGCTCACCTTCGCCAGGGGGTTACGAGCAGTACTTC
cdr3_length: 14; j_call: TRBJ1-3; d_call: .; clone_size: .; v_call: TRBV20-1; cdr3_aa: CSASRAGIGNTIYF; cdr3_nt: TGCAGTGCTAGTCGGGCGGGAATAGGTAACACCATATATTTT
cdr3_length: 18; j_call: TRBJ2-6; d_call: .; clone_size: .; v_call: TRBV7-3; cdr3_aa: CASSRIPPLSSGANVLTF; cdr3_nt: TGTGCCAGCAGCCGTATTCCCCCACTTAGCTCTGGGGCCAACGTCCTGACTTTC
cdr3_length: 16; j_call: TRBJ1-1; d_call: TRBD1; clone_size: .; v_call: TRBV7-8; cdr3_aa: CASSLEGTGVNTEAFF; cdr3_nt: TGTGCCAGCAGCTTAGAGGGGACAGGCGTCAACACTGAAGCTTTCTTT
cdr3_length: 15; j_call: TRBJ1-6; d_call: .; clone_size: once; v_call: TRBV27; cdr3_aa: CASRIREVGDSPLHF; cdr3_nt: TGTGCCAGCAGGATACGGGAGGTAGGGGATTCACCCCTCCACTTT
cdr3_length: 15; j_call: TRBJ2-1; d_call: TRBD2; clone_size: .; v_call: TRBV7-6; cdr3_aa: CASSLVAGGYNEQFF; cdr3_nt: TGTGCCAGCAGCTTAGTTGCGGGAGGGTACAATGAGCAGTTCTTC
cdr3_length: 16; j_call: TRBJ2-1; d_call: TRBD1; clone_size: .; v_call: TRBV15; cdr3_aa: CATSRPRDRGGVEQFF; cdr3_nt: TGTGCCACCAGCAGACCCCGGGACAGGGGGGGCGTTGAGCAGTTCTTC
cdr3_length: 14; j_call: TRBJ1-2; d_call: TRBD1; clone_size: .; v_call: TRBV15; cdr3_aa: CATSRTTGVDGYTF; cdr3_nt: TGTGCCACCAGCAGGACGACAGGGGTGGATGGCTACACCTTC
cdr3_length: 15; j_call: TRBJ2-5; d_call: TRBD1; clone_size: .; v_call: TRBV5-4; cdr3_aa: CASSFRDRPTGTQYF; cdr3_nt: TGTGCCAGCAGCTTCCGGGACAGGCCCACGGGGACCCAGTACTTC
cdr3_length: 18; j_call: TRBJ1-1; d_call: TRBD1; clone_size: .; v_call: TRBV5-1; cdr3_aa: CASSLGVGTGDPNTEAFF; cdr3_nt: TGCGCCAGCAGCCTTGGTGTCGGTACAGGGGATCCGAACACTGAAGCTTTCTTT
cdr3_length: 13; j_call: TRBJ1-2; d_call: .; clone_size: .; v_call: TRBV6-5; cdr3_aa: CASRRAGGEGYTF; cdr3_nt: TGTGCCAGCAGGCGAGCGGGGGGCGAAGGCTACACCTTC
cdr3_length: 15; j_call: TRBJ2-5; d_call: .; clone_size: .; v_call: TRBV7-2; cdr3_aa: CASSPTGGPGETQYF; cdr3_nt: TGTGCCAGCAGCCCGACTGGAGGGCCGGGGGAGACCCAGTACTTC
cdr3_length: 13; j_call: TRBJ2-1; d_call: .; clone_size: once; v_call: TRBV2; cdr3_aa: CASKDSWANEQFF; cdr3_nt: TGTGCCAGCAAGGACTCCTGGGCCAATGAGCAGTTCTTC
cdr3_length: 12; j_call: TRBJ2-6; d_call: .; clone_size: .; v_call: TRBV28; cdr3_aa: CASNSGANVLIF; cdr3_nt: TGTGCCAGTAACTCTGGGGCCAACGTCCTGATTTTC
cdr3_length: 16; j_call: TRBJ2-1; d_call: TRBD2; clone_size: .; v_call: TRBV9; cdr3_aa: CASSRGLAGPDNEQFF; cdr3_nt: TGTGCCAGCAGCCGGGGACTAGCGGGACCAGACAATGAGCAGTTCTTC
cdr3_length: 14; j_call: TRBJ2-1; d_call: TRBD1; clone_size: .; v_call: TRBV7-2; cdr3_aa: CASSSGQGRNEQFF; cdr3_nt: TGTGCCAGCAGCTCCGGACAGGGGAGGAATGAGCAGTTCTTC
cdr3_length: 14; j_call: TRBJ1-2; d_call: TRBD1; clone_size: .; v_call: TRBV28; cdr3_aa: CASSSDRGLSGYTF; cdr3_nt: TGTGCCAGCAGTTCAGACAGGGGGCTGAGTGGCTACACCTTC
cdr3_length: 16; j_call: TRBJ1-4; d_call: .; clone_size: .; v_call: TRBV7-2; cdr3_aa: CASSLGQGGTNEKLFF; cdr3_nt: TGTGCCAGCAGCTTAGGTCAGGGAGGGACTAATGAAAAACTGTTTTTT
cdr3_length: 12; j_call: TRBJ1-1; d_call: .; clone_size: .; v_call: TRBV29-1; cdr3_aa: CSVDEGGTEAFF; cdr3_nt: TGCAGCGTTGACGAGGGCGGGACTGAAGCTTTCTTT
cdr3_length: 14; j_call: TRBJ2-7; d_call: .; clone_size: .; v_call: TRBV19; cdr3_aa: CASSIGPGIYEQYF; cdr3_nt: TGTGCCAGTAGTATAGGGCCCGGGATATACGAGCAGTACTTC